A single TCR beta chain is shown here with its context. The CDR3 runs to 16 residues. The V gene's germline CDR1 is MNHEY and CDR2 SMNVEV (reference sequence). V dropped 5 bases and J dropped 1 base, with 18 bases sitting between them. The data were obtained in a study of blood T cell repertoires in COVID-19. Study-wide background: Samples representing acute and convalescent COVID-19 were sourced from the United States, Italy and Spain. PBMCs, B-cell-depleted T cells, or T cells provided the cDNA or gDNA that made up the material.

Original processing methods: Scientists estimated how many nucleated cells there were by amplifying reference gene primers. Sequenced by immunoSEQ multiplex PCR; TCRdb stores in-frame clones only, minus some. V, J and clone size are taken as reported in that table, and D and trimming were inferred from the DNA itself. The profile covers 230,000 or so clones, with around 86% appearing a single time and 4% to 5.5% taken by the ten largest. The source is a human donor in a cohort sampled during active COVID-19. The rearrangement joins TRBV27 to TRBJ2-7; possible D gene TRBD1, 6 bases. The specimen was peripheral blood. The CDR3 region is CASSPGAGEISYEQYF. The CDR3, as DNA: TGTGCCAGCAGTCCGGGCGCAGGGGAGATTTCCTACGAGCAGTACTTC.